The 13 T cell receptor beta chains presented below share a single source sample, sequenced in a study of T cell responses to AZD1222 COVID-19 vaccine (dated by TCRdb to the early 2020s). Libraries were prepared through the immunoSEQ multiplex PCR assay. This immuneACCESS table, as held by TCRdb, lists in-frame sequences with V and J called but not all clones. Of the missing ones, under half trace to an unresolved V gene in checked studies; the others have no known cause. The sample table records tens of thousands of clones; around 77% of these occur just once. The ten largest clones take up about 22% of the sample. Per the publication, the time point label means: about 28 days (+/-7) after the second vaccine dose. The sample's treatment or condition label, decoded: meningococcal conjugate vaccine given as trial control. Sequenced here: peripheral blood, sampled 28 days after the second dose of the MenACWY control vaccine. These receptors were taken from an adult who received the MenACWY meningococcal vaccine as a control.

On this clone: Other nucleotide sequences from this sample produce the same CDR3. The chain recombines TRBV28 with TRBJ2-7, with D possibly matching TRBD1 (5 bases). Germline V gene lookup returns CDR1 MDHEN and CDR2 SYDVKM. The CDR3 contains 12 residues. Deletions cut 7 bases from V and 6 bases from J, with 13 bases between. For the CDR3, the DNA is TGTGCCAGCAACAAAGGGGTGGGCGAGCAGTACTTC. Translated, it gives CASNKGVGEQYF.

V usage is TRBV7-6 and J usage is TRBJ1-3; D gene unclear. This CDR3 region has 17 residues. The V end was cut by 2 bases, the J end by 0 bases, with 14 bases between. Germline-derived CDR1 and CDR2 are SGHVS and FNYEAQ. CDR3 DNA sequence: TGTGCCAGCAGCTTATTCGGAATGAGTACCTCTGGAAACACCATATATTTT. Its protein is CASSLFGMSTSGNTIYF.

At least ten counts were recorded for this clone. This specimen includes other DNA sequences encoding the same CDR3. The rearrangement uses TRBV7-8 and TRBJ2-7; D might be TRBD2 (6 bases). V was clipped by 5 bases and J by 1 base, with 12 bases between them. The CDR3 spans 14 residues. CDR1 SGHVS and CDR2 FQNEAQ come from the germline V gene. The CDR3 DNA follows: TGTGCCAGCAGCCCCCGGGACTCGTCCTACGAGCAGTACTTC. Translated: CASSPRDSSYEQYF.

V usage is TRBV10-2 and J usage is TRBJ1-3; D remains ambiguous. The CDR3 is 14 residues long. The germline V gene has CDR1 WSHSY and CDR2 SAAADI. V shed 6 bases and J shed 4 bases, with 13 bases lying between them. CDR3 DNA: TGCGCCAGCAGGGACTCCGGACCAGGAAACACCATATATTTT. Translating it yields CASRDSGPGNTIYF.

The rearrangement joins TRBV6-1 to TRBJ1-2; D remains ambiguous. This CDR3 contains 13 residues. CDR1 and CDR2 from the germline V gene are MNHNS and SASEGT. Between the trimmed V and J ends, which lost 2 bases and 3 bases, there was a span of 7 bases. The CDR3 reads CASSEPTYYGYTF. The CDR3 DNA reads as TGTGCCAGCAGTGAACCAACGTACTATGGCTACACCTTC.

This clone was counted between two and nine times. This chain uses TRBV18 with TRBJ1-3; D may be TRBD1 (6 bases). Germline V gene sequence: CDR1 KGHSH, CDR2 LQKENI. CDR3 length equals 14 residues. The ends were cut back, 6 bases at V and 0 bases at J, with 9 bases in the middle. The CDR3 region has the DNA TGTGCCAGCTCGGGGGCCGTCTCTGGAAACACCATATATTTT. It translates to CASSGAVSGNTIYF. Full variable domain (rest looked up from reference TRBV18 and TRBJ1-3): NAGVMQNPRHLVRRRGQEARLRCSPMKGHSHVYWYRQLPEEGLKFMVYLQKENIIDESGMPKERFSAEFPKEGPSILRIQQVVRGDSAAYFCASSGAVSGNTIYFGEGSWLTVV.

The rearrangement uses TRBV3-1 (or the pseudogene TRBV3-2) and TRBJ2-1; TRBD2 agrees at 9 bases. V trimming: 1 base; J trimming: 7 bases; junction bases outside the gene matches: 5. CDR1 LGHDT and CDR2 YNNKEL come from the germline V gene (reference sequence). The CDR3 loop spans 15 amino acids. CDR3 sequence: CASSQGLAGSNEQFF. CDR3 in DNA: TGTGCCAGCAGCCAAGGTCTAGCGGGAAGTAATGAGCAGTTCTTC.

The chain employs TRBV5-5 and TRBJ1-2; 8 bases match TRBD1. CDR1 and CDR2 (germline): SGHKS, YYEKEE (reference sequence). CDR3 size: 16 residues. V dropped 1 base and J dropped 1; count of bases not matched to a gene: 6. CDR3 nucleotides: TGTGCCAGCAGCTTGACAGGACAGGGTTATAACTATGGCTACACCTTC. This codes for CASSLTGQGYNYGYTF.

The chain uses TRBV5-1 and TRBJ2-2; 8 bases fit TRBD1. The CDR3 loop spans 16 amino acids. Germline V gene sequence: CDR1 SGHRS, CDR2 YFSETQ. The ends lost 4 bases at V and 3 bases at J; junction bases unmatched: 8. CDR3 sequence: CASSPGQAAYTGELFF. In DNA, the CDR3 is TGCGCCAGCAGCCCGGGACAGGCAGCATACACCGGGGAGCTGTTTTTT.

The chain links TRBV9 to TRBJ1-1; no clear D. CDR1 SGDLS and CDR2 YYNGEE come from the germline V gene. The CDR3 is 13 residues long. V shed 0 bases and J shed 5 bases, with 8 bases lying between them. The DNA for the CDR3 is TGTGCCAGCAGCGTAGTTGGCGCGACTGAAGCTTTCTTT. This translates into CASSVVGATEAFF.

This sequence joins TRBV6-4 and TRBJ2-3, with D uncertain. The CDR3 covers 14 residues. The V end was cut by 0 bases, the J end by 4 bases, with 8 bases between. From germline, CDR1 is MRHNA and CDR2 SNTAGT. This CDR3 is CASSDSRVPDTQYF. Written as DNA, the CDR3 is TGTGCCAGCAGTGACTCAAGGGTCCCAGATACGCAGTATTTT.

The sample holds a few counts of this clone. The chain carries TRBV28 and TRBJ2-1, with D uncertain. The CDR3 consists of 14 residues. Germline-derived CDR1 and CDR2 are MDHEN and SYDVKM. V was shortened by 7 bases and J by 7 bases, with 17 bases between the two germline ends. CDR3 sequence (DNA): TGTGCCAGCATTGGGCCTCATTGGCGTAATGAGCAGTTCTTC. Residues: CASIGPHWRNEQFF.

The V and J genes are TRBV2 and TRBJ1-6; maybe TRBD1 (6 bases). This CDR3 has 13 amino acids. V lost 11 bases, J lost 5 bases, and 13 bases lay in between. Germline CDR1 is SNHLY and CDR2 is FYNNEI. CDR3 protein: CAARDTDNSPLHF. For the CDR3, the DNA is TGTGCCGCCCGGGACACCGATAATTCACCCCTCCACTTT.